What follows are 7 T cell receptor beta chains derived from one specimen sequenced in a study of Ad26.COV2.S vaccination and SARS-CoV-2 variants. Regarding treatment: approximately 18 received Ad26.COV2.S at low or high dose, single or two shots; 5 received placebo; per-sample allocation not given. Sample collection was performed on day 63 after the first vaccine or placebo injection. TCRdb's table, derived via immunoSEQ multiplex PCR, lists solely in-frame clones and lacks some. The sample holds over 250,000 clones; around 87% are singletons and the top ten take about 3.5%. The sequenced sample was peripheral blood, obtained in a trial of Ad26.COV2.S vaccine versus placebo. All receptors derive from a person between 18 and 65 years old who received the Ad26.COV2.S COVID-19 vaccine or a placebo.

This rearrangement joins TRBV9 to TRBJ2-3; TRBD2 is a possible D gene (6 bases). This CDR3 has 15 residues. Trimming left V 4 bases short and J 0 bases short, with 12 bases between. Germline V gene data show CDR1 as SGDLS and CDR2 as YYNGEE. The CDR3 reads CASSSGLSSTDTQYF. The CDR3 DNA reads TGTGCCAGCAGCTCGGGACTTTCTAGCACAGATACGCAGTATTTT.

The genes are TRBV11-3 and TRBJ2-2; D may be TRBD2 (5 bases). CDR3 length equals 15 residues. Germline V CDR1 and CDR2: SGHNT, YENEEA. V was cut by 1 base and J by 4 bases, with 10 bases left in between. The chain's CDR3 is CASSLGEGSTGELFF. CDR3 sequence (DNA): TGTGCCAGCAGCTTAGGCGAGGGTTCCACCGGGGAGCTGTTTTTT.

About this clone: Other DNA sequences of this sample code for an identical CDR3. This chain joins TRBV18 and TRBJ1-1; no reliable D call. Germline assignment: CDR1 KGHSH and CDR2 LQKENI. This CDR3 has 13 amino acids. Trimming cost V 0 bases and J 5 bases, with 7 bases left between them. CDR3 in DNA: TGTGCCAGCTCACCACCCGGAAGAACTGAAGCTTTCTTT. Encoded protein: CASSPPGRTEAFF.

J is TRBJ2-3 and V is TRBV20-1; D may be TRBD1 (5 bases). Between the trimmed V and J ends, which lost 3 bases and 4 bases, there was a span of 11 bases. In germline, CDR1 is DFQATT, CDR2 SNEGSKA (reference sequence). The CDR3 totals 13 residues. The CDR3 sequence: CSASIRAPDTQYF. The CDR3 DNA reads TGCAGTGCTAGTATCAGGGCCCCAGATACGCAGTATTTT.

The V and J genes are TRBV7-2 and TRBJ2-1, with D maybe TRBD2 (6 bases). Germline CDR1 is SGHTA and CDR2 is FQGNSA. This CDR3 is built from 16 residues. Between the trimmed V and J ends, which lost 1 base and 5 bases, there was a span of 15 bases. In DNA, the CDR3 is TGTGCCAGCAGCTTAGAGTCTACCCGGGGGAACAATGAGCAGTTCTTC. This translates into CASSLESTRGNNEQFF.

The rearrangement links TRBV7-2 to TRBJ2-1; 9 positions match TRBD2. V was pared by 5 bases and J by 5 bases, with 16 bases of the junction left unmatched. CDR3 length: 18 amino acids. Germline values: CDR1 SGHTA, CDR2 FQGNSA. The CDR3 is CASSTVGRSGSGDNEQFF. CDR3 coding DNA: TGTGCCAGCAGCACAGTCGGCCGTAGCGGGAGTGGAGACAATGAGCAGTTCTTC.

The rearrangement uses TRBV4-3 and TRBJ1-1, with unresolved D. V lost 0 bases and J lost 2, with 7 bases in between. Germline V gives CDR1 LGHNA, CDR2 YSLEER. This CDR3 contains 14 residues. The CDR3 nucleotides read TGCGCCAGCAGCCAAGAAGGCACCAACACTGAAGCTTTCTTT. This encodes CASSQEGTNTEAFF.